These 4 T cell receptor beta chains were all obtained from the same sample, sequenced in a study of early T cells in non-severe SARS-CoV-2 infection. Via MiXCR, TCRdb re-called the 5' RACE reads, giving one row per CDR3 protein. In the table there are around 71,000 distinct CDR3 sequences, over 8% of which are singletons. The sample here was whole blood, taken at baseline. These receptors were taken from an adult who was a healthcare worker with PCR-confirmed SARS-CoV-2 infection or an uninfected control (not recorded which).

This sequence joins TRBV12-3 or TRBV12-4 and TRBJ2-7; maybe TRBD2 (5 bases). The CDR3 has 16 amino acids. V dropped 5 bases and J dropped 4 bases, with 21 bases sitting between them. The DNA for the CDR3 is TGTGCCAGCAGTCCGAAACACGGGCGGGCGTCTTACGAGCAGTACTTC. Amino acids: CASSPKHGRASYEQYF.

This clonotype was counted at least ten times. J is TRBJ2-2 and V is TRBV5-1; either TRBD1 or TRBD2 may fit D (7 bases each). The V end lost 4 bases, the J end lost 4 bases, and 11 bases lay between the germline ends. CDR3 length equals 14 residues. Germline CDR1 reads SGHRS; CDR2 reads YFSETQ. The CDR3 sequence: CASSQGGSTGELFF. The CDR3 DNA sequence: TGCGCCAGCAGCCAGGGGGGGAGCACCGGGGAGCTGTTTTTT.

J is TRBJ1-1 and V is TRBV3-1; 8 nucleotides align to TRBD1. With V trimmed by 4 bases and J by 5 bases, 9 bases remained unmatched. CDR1 and CDR2 (germline): LGHDT, YNNKEL (reference sequence). This CDR3 has 15 amino acids. For the CDR3, the DNA is TGTGCCAGCAGCCCTGACAGGGGCTGGAATACTGAAGCTTTCTTT. Protein: CASSPDRGWNTEAFF.

This clonotype showed up many times. This chain joins TRBV4-1 and TRBJ1-4; possibly TRBD1 for D (5 bases). CDR1 is MGHRA and CDR2 is YSYEKL in the germline V gene. Trimming shortened V by 1 base and J by 4 bases, and 16 bases separated the two germline ends. CDR3 length: 17 residues. DNA for the CDR3: TGCGCCAGCAGCCAAGTCGTGTCCATCGGGGGTAATGAAAAACTGTTTTTT. Amino acids: CASSQVVSIGGNEKLFF.